The 32 T cell receptor beta chains below come from one sample, sequenced in a study of Ad26.COV2.S vaccination and SARS-CoV-2 variants. Sample treatment: approximately 18 received Ad26.COV2.S at low or high dose, single or two shots; roughly 5 received placebo; per-sample allocation not given. The samples date from day 63 after the first vaccine or placebo injection. TCRdb's copy holds only in-frame clones and misses some; the assay was immunoSEQ multiplex PCR. The table has 300,000 to 400,000 clones, about 82% seen once. The material sequenced was peripheral blood, taken in a trial of Ad26.COV2.S vaccine versus placebo. Every receptor here comes from a person between 18 and 65 years old who received the Ad26.COV2.S COVID-19 vaccine or a placebo.

The CDR3 reads CASSFYRANTEAFF. DNA for the CDR3: TGTGCCAGCAGCTTTTACAGGGCCAACACTGAAGCTTTCTTT. The chain links TRBV11-2 to TRBJ1-1; D may be TRBD1 (6 bases). Trimming took 3 bases from V and 2 from J, leaving 10 bases between them. CDR1 is SGHAT, CDR2 FQNNGV, per germline. The CDR3 contains 14 residues.

The rearrangement links TRBV11-3 to TRBJ2-3; TRBD2 is a possible D gene (6 bases). Germline CDR1 and CDR2: SGHNT and YENEEA. CDR3 length equals 12 residues. Deletions cut 3 bases from V and 6 bases from J, with 7 bases between. The DNA of the CDR3 is TGTGCCAGCAGCTTCGCGGGGGATACGCAGTATTTT. Its protein product is CASSFAGDTQYF.

This clone showed up just a few times. The chain links TRBV28 to TRBJ2-7; D is perhaps TRBD1 or TRBD2 (5 bases each). The CDR3 totals 13 residues. CDR1 MDHEN and CDR2 SYDVKM come from the germline V gene. Trimming pared 2 bases from V and 2 bases from J, leaving 7 bases between. The CDR3 DNA reads as TGTGCCAGCAGTTTACTGGGGGCCTACGAGCAGTACTTC. Translating it yields CASSLLGAYEQYF.

This clone appeared a few times. J is TRBJ2-3 and V is TRBV3-1 (or the pseudogene TRBV3-2); D possibly uses TRBD1 or TRBD2 (6 bases each). Between the trimmed V and J ends, which lost 5 bases and 2 bases, there was a span of 17 bases. This CDR3 is 16 amino acids long. The germline V gene encodes CDR1 LGHDT and CDR2 YNNKEL (reference sequence). The CDR3: CASSKYRAGNTDTQYF. The CDR3 nucleotides read TGTGCCAGCAGCAAATACAGGGCGGGGAACACAGATACGCAGTATTTT.

The chain couples TRBV7-2 to TRBJ2-2, with D perhaps TRBD1 or TRBD2 (6 bases each). V was pared by 5 bases and J by 1 base, with 11 bases between. The CDR3 extends over 15 amino acids. CDR1 and CDR2 from the germline V gene are SGHTA and FQGNSA. The CDR3 region has the DNA TGTGCCAGCAGCGTCGGGGGCAAGAACACCGGGGAGCTGTTTTTT. It encodes CASSVGGKNTGELFF.

The chain recombines TRBV7-6 with TRBJ1-4, with no clear D. Germline CDR1 SGHVS, CDR2 FNYEAQ. The CDR3 loop spans 17 amino acids. The V and J ends lost 2 bases and 5 bases respectively, with 18 bases between them. For the CDR3, the DNA is TGTGCCAGCAGCTTACAAGGAGGGTCTAGGAGAAATGAAAAACTGTTTTTT. It encodes CASSLQGGSRRNEKLFF. The full variable domain, in which reference TRBV7-6 and TRBJ1-4 provide the parts outside the CDR3, is GAGVSQSPRYKVTKRGQDVALRCDPISGHVSLYWYRQALGQGPEFLTYFNYEAQQDKSGLPNDRFSAERPEGSISTLTIQRTEQRDSAMYRCASSLQGGSRRNEKLFFGSGTQLSVL.

The gene calls are TRBV27 and TRBJ1-1; possible D gene TRBD1, 5 bases. The CDR3 is made up of 14 amino acids. Trimming left V 6 bases short and J 1 base short, with 12 bases between. Germline V gene lookup returns CDR1 MNHEY and CDR2 SMNVEV (reference sequence). Here the CDR3 DNA reads TGTGCCAGCAGCCGGAGGGGACCGAACACTGAAGCTTTCTTT. It translates to CASSRRGPNTEAFF.

The rearrangement uses TRBV5-1 and TRBJ2-1, with 7 positions matching TRBD2. This CDR3 contains 16 residues. Losses at the gene ends were 2 bases for V and 3 bases for J; bases not matched to a gene: 8. CDR1 and CDR2 (germline): SGHRS, YFSETQ. CDR3 DNA: TGCGCCAGCAGCTTTCCTACGGGGGGAGGCTACAATGAGCAGTTCTTC. This gives the protein CASSFPTGGGYNEQFF.

This clone was seen a single time. This chain links TRBV6-5 with TRBJ2-7; D not certain. Germline CDR1 and CDR2: MNHEY and SVGAGI. V lost 2 bases, J lost 3 bases, and 8 bases lay in between. The CDR3 contains 13 residues. In nucleotides, the CDR3 is TGTGCCAGCAGTTACAACAGAAACTACGAGCAGTACTTC. Translation gives CASSYNRNYEQYF.

V and J are TRBV27 and TRBJ2-3; D is uncertain. The CDR3 length is 14 residues. V was shortened by 2 bases and J by 2 bases, with 8 bases between the two germline ends. CDR1 is MNHEY and CDR2 is SMNVEV in the germline V gene (reference sequence). The CDR3 DNA is TGTGCCAGCAGTTTAGGGCTTTTCACAGATACGCAGTATTTT. It codes for CASSLGLFTDTQYF.

V is TRBV2 and J is TRBJ1-5; TRBD1 might be the D (6 bases). Germline V gene data show CDR1 as SNHLY and CDR2 as FYNNEI. The CDR3 runs 15 residues. Trimming removed 1 base at V and 5 bases at J, with 12 bases between. The CDR3 DNA is TGTGCCAGCAGTGAAGTGGTAGGGGGTGATCAGCCCCAGCATTTT. Residues: CASSEVVGGDQPQHF.

The V call is TRBV20-1, the J call TRBJ2-5; D call uncertain. V was pared by 8 bases and J by 5 bases, with 12 bases between. This CDR3 has 11 residues. The germline V gene encodes CDR1 DFQATT and CDR2 SNEGSKA (reference sequence). The CDR3: CSLGRAETQYF. The CDR3 nucleotides are TGCAGTCTGGGAAGGGCGGAGACCCAGTACTTC.

The V call is TRBV7-3, the J call TRBJ1-6, with D unclear. Germline V gene data show CDR1 as SGHTA and CDR2 as FQGTGA. V lost 1 base, J lost 10 bases, and 8 bases lay in between. This CDR3 is built from 13 residues. In DNA form, the CDR3 reads TGTGCCAGCAGCTTAAATAAGATCTCACCCCTCCACTTT. As protein: CASSLNKISPLHF.

The chain couples TRBV7-2 to TRBJ2-7; the D is unclear. Germline-derived CDR1 and CDR2 are SGHTA and FQGNSA. V lost 1 base and J 9 bases, leaving 16 bases between the germline ends. The CDR3 loop spans 14 amino acids. CDR3 DNA sequence: TGTGCCAGCAGCTTAGGTGGGTCACTCAACGGGCAGTACTTC. Protein sequence: CASSLGGSLNGQYF.

The chain has TRBV29-1 and TRBJ1-1; D may be TRBD1 (5 bases). The CDR3 totals 15 residues. CDR1 and CDR2 from the germline V gene are SQVTM and ANQGSEA. V was cut by 5 bases and J by 0 bases, with 16 bases left in between. DNA for the CDR3: TGCAGCGTTAAATCCGTCCGGGGGATGAACACTGAAGCTTTCTTT. As protein: CSVKSVRGMNTEAFF. The full variable domain, rest sourced from reference TRBV29-1 and TRBJ1-1, is SAVISQKPSRDICQRGTSLTIQCQVDSQVTMMFWYRQQPGQSLTLIATANQGSEATYESGFVIDKFPISRPNLTFSTLTVSNMSPEDSSIYLCSVKSVRGMNTEAFFGQGTRLTVV.

The chain recombines TRBV9 with TRBJ1-1; possibly TRBD1 for D (5 bases). In germline, CDR1 is SGDLS, CDR2 YYNGEE. The V end was cut by 4 bases, the J end by 4 bases, with 14 bases between. This CDR3 has 14 amino acids. The CDR3 DNA follows: TGTGCCAGCAGCCCCCGGTTGGGGCCCACTGAAGCTTTCTTT. Its translation: CASSPRLGPTEAFF.

The chain couples TRBV5-5 to TRBJ2-6; unclear D gene. The CDR3 totals 14 residues. The germline gives CDR1 SGHKS, CDR2 YYEKEE (reference sequence). Deletions cut 3 bases from V and 3 bases from J, with 7 bases between. The CDR3 spells CASSSTGGANVLTF. CDR3 bases: TGTGCCAGCAGCTCAACCGGTGGGGCCAACGTCCTGACTTTC.

This chain joins TRBV2 and TRBJ2-3; TRBD1 agrees at 7 bases. Per germline, CDR1 SNHLY and CDR2 FYNNEI. CDR3 length: 15 amino acids. V was clipped by 6 bases and J by 2 bases; unmatched bases: 8. The CDR3 bases are TGTGCCAGCAGGGAACTCGGGACAGACACAGATACGCAGTATTTT. It codes for CASRELGTDTDTQYF.

V gene TRBV3-1 (or the pseudogene TRBV3-2) combines with J gene TRBJ2-7, with 7 positions matching TRBD1. V shed 4 bases, J shed 0 bases, and the junction held 6 bases outside the gene matches. CDR1 LGHDT and CDR2 YNNKEL come from the germline V gene (reference sequence). The CDR3 is 15 residues long. CDR3: CASSRGTASSYEQYF. The CDR3, as DNA: TGTGCCAGCAGCCGAGGGACAGCAAGCTCCTACGAGCAGTACTTC.

The J gene is TRBJ1-1, the V gene TRBV7-3; D gene unclear. V was clipped by 0 bases and J by 7 bases, with 9 bases between them. The germline CDR1 and CDR2 sequences are SGHTA and FQGTGA. This CDR3 region has 13 residues. The CDR3 DNA reads TGTGCCAGCAGCTTAACTGCCTATGGTGAAGCTTTCTTT. It codes for CASSLTAYGEAFF.

The gene calls are TRBV11-3 and TRBJ2-2, with D uncertain. With 3 bases removed from V and 3 bases from J, the gap between germline ends came to 11 bases. Germline CDR1 and CDR2: SGHNT and YENEEA. CDR3 size: 15 residues. The CDR3 sequence: CASSFSGVDTGELFF. CDR3 DNA: TGTGCCAGCAGCTTTTCTGGGGTGGACACCGGGGAGCTGTTTTTT.

Only a few counts were recorded for this clone. V gene TRBV11-2 combines with J gene TRBJ2-6; 8 bases fit TRBD1. The J segment lost 0 bases and the V segment lost 4 bases, leaving 11 bases of the junction unmatched. CDR1 is SGHAT and CDR2 is FQNNGV in the germline V gene. CDR3 length: 19 amino acids. This CDR3 reads CASSSDRDRTSSGANVLTF. In nucleotides, the CDR3 is TGTGCCAGCAGCTCAGACCGGGACAGGACCTCCTCTGGGGCCAACGTCCTGACTTTC.

J is TRBJ2-5 and V is TRBV15; 9 bases are shared with TRBD2. Germline CDR1 is LNHNV and CDR2 is YYDKDF (reference sequence). Unmatched junction bases numbered 1, after V lost 0 bases and J lost 2 bases. This CDR3 region has 15 residues. The CDR3 DNA sequence: TGTGCCACCAGCAGAGATGCGGGGGGGCAAGAGACCCAGTACTTC. It codes for CATSRDAGGQETQYF.

This clone was counted a single time. The chain employs TRBV24-1 and TRBJ2-3; D might be TRBD1 (5 bases). V was clipped by 0 bases and J by 5 bases, with 14 bases between them. The germline V gene encodes CDR1 KGHDR and CDR2 SFDVKD. The CDR3 is 16 amino acids. CDR3 nucleotides: TGTGCCACCAGTGATTTGAACAGGAAAGGTAAAGATACGCAGTATTTT. The encoded protein is CATSDLNRKGKDTQYF.

V usage is TRBV28 and J usage is TRBJ1-4, with D possibly being TRBD1 (6 bases). The CDR3 runs 15 residues. V shed 5 bases and J shed 8 bases, with 18 bases lying between them. The V gene's germline CDR1 is MDHEN and CDR2 SYDVKM. Written as DNA, the CDR3 is TGTGCCAGCAGTGCCCAGGTGGTGAGGGGGGAAAAACTGTTTTTT. It encodes CASSAQVVRGEKLFF.

The CDR3 DNA reads TGTGCCAGCGTGGTGGGGGGGCATTCCTATAATTCACCCCTCCACTTT. Amino acid sequence: CASVVGGHSYNSPLHF. V is TRBV2 and J is TRBJ1-6, with D possibly being TRBD1 (6 bases). Germline V gene sequence: CDR1 SNHLY, CDR2 FYNNEI. The V end lost 8 bases, the J end lost 1 base, and 15 bases lay between the germline ends. The CDR3 extends over 16 amino acids.

This sequence joins TRBV6-1 and TRBJ2-2; TRBD1 matches at 8 bases. V shed 1 base and J 6 bases; nucleotides not matched to a gene: 13. In germline, CDR1 is MNHNS, CDR2 SASEGT. The CDR3 totals 18 residues. CDR3 sequence reads: CASSEEGRGRRGAGELFF. The CDR3 DNA reads TGTGCCAGCAGTGAAGAGGGCAGGGGGCGTAGAGGGGCCGGGGAGCTGTTTTTT.

V usage is TRBV19 and J usage is TRBJ1-6; a weak D match, TRBD1 (5 bases). Trimming stripped 5 bases from V and 9 bases from J, with 20 bases between. The CDR3 length is 16 residues. Per the germline V gene, CDR1 is LNHDA and CDR2 is SQIVND (reference sequence). As DNA, the CDR3 is TGTGCCAGTAGTCCCCTCCCGGGAGGGGTTGGTTCACCCCTCCACTTT. Translation: CASSPLPGGVGSPLHF.

A few counts support this clone. This rearrangement joins TRBV19 to TRBJ1-1; the D gene is possibly TRBD1 (5 bases). Germline CDR1 is LNHDA and CDR2 is SQIVND (reference sequence). V lost 3 bases, J lost 3 bases, and 20 bases lay in between. This CDR3 contains 17 residues. The CDR3 DNA reads as TGTGCCAGTAGTATCAGGGCCGGGGGACTGGGCCACACTGAAGCTTTCTTT. It specifies CASSIRAGGLGHTEAFF.

The chain couples TRBV4-1 to TRBJ2-7; perhaps TRBD2 as D (6 bases). The V and J ends lost 4 bases and 3 bases respectively, with 13 bases between them. The CDR3 is made up of 14 amino acids. Germline V gene lookup returns CDR1 MGHRA and CDR2 YSYEKL. The CDR3 is CASSLIAGYYEQYF. Written as DNA, the CDR3 is TGCGCCAGCAGCCTCATTGCGGGGTACTACGAGCAGTACTTC.

The J gene is TRBJ2-5, the V gene TRBV28; no definite D call. V was trimmed by 4 bases and J by 1 base, leaving 13 bases between them. The CDR3 sequence is 15 residues long. The germline gives CDR1 MDHEN, CDR2 SYDVKM. The CDR3 loop reads CASSSPLIFQETQYF. The CDR3 DNA reads TGTGCCAGCAGTTCCCCCCTTATATTCCAAGAGACCCAGTACTTC.

This sequence joins TRBV7-6 and TRBJ2-1; no clear D. The CDR3 loop spans 13 amino acids. Germline loops: CDR1 SGHVS, CDR2 FNYEAQ. Trimming left V 0 bases short and J 8 bases short, with 8 bases between. This CDR3 is CASSLAETHEQFF. CDR3 bases: TGTGCCAGCAGCTTAGCCGAGACACATGAGCAGTTCTTC.